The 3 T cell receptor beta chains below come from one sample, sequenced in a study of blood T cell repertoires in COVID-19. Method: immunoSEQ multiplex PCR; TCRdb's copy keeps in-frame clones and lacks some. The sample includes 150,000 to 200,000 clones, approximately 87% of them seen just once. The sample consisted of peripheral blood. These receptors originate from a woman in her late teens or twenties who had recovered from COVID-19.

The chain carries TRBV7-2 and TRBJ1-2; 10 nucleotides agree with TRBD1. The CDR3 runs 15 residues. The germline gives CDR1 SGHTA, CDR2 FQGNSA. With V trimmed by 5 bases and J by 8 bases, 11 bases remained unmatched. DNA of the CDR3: TGTGCCAGCAGCGGGGGACAGGGGAGAGGGAGAGGCTACACCTTC. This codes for CASSGGQGRGRGYTF.

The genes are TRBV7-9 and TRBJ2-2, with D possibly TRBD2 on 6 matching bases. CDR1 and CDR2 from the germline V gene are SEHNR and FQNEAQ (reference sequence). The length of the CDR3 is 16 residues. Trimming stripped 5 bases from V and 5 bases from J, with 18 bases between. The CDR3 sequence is CASSLGWSGRTGELFF. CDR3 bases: TGTGCCAGCAGCCTCGGATGGTCAGGGAGGACCGGGGAGCTGTTTTTT.

CDR3 loop: CASSLVSSRQETQYF. CDR3 in DNA: TGTGCCAGCAGCTTGGTTAGCAGTCGCCAAGAGACCCAGTACTTC. The chain has TRBV7-9 and TRBJ2-5; D is ambiguous. From germline, CDR1 is SEHNR and CDR2 FQNEAQ (reference sequence). Trimming removed 3 bases at V and 1 base at J, with 12 bases between. CDR3 size: 15 residues.